This is a list of T cell receptor beta chains from one sample in a study of blood T cell repertoires in COVID-19. Generated by immunoSEQ multiplex PCR, the TCRdb table keeps only in-frame clones and is missing some. The sample has roughly 340,000 clones, more than 70% seen once. Sequencing used peripheral blood. The source is a woman between 65 and 79 years old with COVID-19, enrolled during active disease. CDR3s include the opening cysteine and the closing phenylalanine or tryptophan. D genes are given only for firm matches. Clone size is not always given. Where it is, it says once, few, many or a class for expanded clones.

D gene	V gene	J gene	clone size	CDR3 DNA	CDR3 protein
-	TRBV3-1/TRBV3-2	TRBJ1-3	-	TGTGCCAGCAGCCAAGAGGGCCACACCATATATTTT	CASSQEGHTIYF
-	TRBV2	TRBJ1-2	-	TGTGCCAGCCATGACTCCGGGACACATCATGGCTACACCTTC	CASHDSGTHHGYTF
-	TRBV12-5	TRBJ2-7	-	TGTGCTAGTGGCCTGAATCCCCCCCAGGAGCAGTACTTC	CASGLNPPQEQYF
-	TRBV11-2	TRBJ1-2	-	TGTGCCAGCAGCTCTGAGTTCTATGGCTACACCTTC	CASSSEFYGYTF
TRBD2	TRBV7-9	TRBJ2-3	-	TGTGCCAGCAGCTTGCTGGCTAGCGGGGGGGATATCACAGATACGCAGTATTTT	CASSLLASGGDITDTQYF
TRBD1	TRBV5-8	TRBJ2-7	-	TGTGCCAGCCCGGGACAGCTCGTTTTGGGCGAGCAGTACTTC	CASPGQLVLGEQYF
TRBD1	TRBV30	TRBJ1-5	-	TGTGCCTGGAACCCGACAGGGGTGGGGAATCAGCCCCAGCATTTT	CAWNPTGVGNQPQHF
-	TRBV7-2	TRBJ2-2	-	TGTGCCAGCTTGGCTGGGGGGGGGCGCACCGGGGAGCTGTTTTTT	CASLAGGGRTGELFF
-	TRBV19	TRBJ1-2	-	TGTGCCAGTAGTTCCCGTGGAGGCACGGGAGGCTATGGCTACACCTTC	CASSSRGGTGGYGYTF
TRBD1	TRBV6-5	TRBJ1-2	-	TGTGCCAGCAGCCGGGACAGCCTTCTTTTGGGCTACACCTTC	CASSRDSLLLGYTF
TRBD1	TRBV5-4	TRBJ1-2	-	TGTGCCAGCAGCTGGCTCGGGACAGATAACTATGGCTACACCTTC	CASSWLGTDNYGYTF
TRBD1	TRBV5-1	TRBJ2-7	-	TGCGCCAGCAGCTTGGGACAGGGTGAACAAGAGCAGTACTTC	CASSLGQGEQEQYF
-	TRBV5-6	TRBJ1-1	-	TGTGCCAGCAGCCCCCCCTTGGAGGCTTTGAACACTGAAGCTTTCTTT	CASSPPLEALNTEAFF
TRBD1	TRBV2	TRBJ1-2	-	TGTGCCAGCAGTCAGGGGGCGAGGGGTGGCTACACCTTC	CASSQGARGGYTF
-	TRBV27	TRBJ2-7	-	TGTGCCAGCGGACTGATGGGGAATCCCTACGAGCAGTACTTC	CASGLMGNPYEQYF
-	TRBV28	TRBJ1-3	few	TGTGCCAGCAGTTTATTGGGCCTCTTCGGGGGGGCTCTAGGAAACACCATATATTTT	CASSLLGLFGGALGNTIYF
TRBD2	TRBV5-8	TRBJ2-7	-	TGTGCCAGCAGCGTTCGGGGGGGATCCTACGAGCAGTACTTC	CASSVRGGSYEQYF
TRBD1	TRBV7-2	TRBJ2-7	-	TGTGCCAGCAGCTTATCTCAGGGGGCGCTGGCCTACGAGCAGTACTTC	CASSLSQGALAYEQYF
-	TRBV10-3	TRBJ2-7	few	TGTGCCATCAGGAAGGGGTACGAGCAGTACTTC	CAIRKGYEQYF
TRBD1	TRBV24-1	TRBJ1-2	once	TGTGCCACCAGTGACCTCGGACAGGAGGGTGGCTACACCTTC	CATSDLGQEGGYTF
-	TRBV7-8	TRBJ1-2	-	TGTGCCAGCAGCCTCTCGAGGTGGGGGGACTATGGCTACACCTTC	CASSLSRWGDYGYTF
-	TRBV5-1	TRBJ1-4	-	TGCGCCAGCAGATCCGGAGCAACTAATGAAAAACTGTTTTTT	CASRSGATNEKLFF
TRBD1	TRBV6-2/TRBV6-3	TRBJ1-2	-	TGTGCCAGCAGTTTTGGACAGGCAGGGGACTACACCTTC	CASSFGQAGDYTF
-	TRBV4-1	TRBJ2-1	-	TGCGCCAGCAGCCAAGATCCTAGCCAAATCAATGAGCAGTTCTTC	CASSQDPSQINEQFF
TRBD1	TRBV7-9	TRBJ2-7	-	TGTGCCAGCAGCTTAGCACCGGGACAGGGAACCTACGAGCAGTACTTC	CASSLAPGQGTYEQYF
-	TRBV3-1/TRBV3-2	TRBJ2-3	-	TGTGCCAGCAGCCAAGTCCCTAGCACAGATACGCAGTATTTT	CASSQVPSTDTQYF
-	TRBV5-4	TRBJ1-2	-	TGTGCCAGCAGCTTGCGGGGGGTTGATGGCTACACCTTC	CASSLRGVDGYTF
TRBD1	TRBV4-3	TRBJ1-4	-	TGCGCCAGCAGCCAAGAAGAAACAGGGGGGGGTGAAAAACTGTTTTTT	CASSQEETGGGEKLFF
-	TRBV21-1	TRBJ1-1	-	TGTGCCAGCAGCTTCCGACAGGCCGATCGAGCTTTCTTT	CASSFRQADRAFF